This TCR beta chain emerged from a study of cytomegalovirus exposure and HLA in healthy donors. Findings and caveats of the study: Reported results showed that the classifier diagnosed cytomegalovirus status with high specificity and sensitivity. The number of N-insertions in an Asian-associated ancestry cluster was reportedly below the roughly 660-donor mean in a later analysis. Rare TCR sequences dominated, though some public TCRs recurred in many donors.

Vbeta (60) and Jbeta (13) primers were used in the PCR. Produced via immunoSEQ multiplex PCR; TCRdb's table is partial and in-frame only. Of 150,000 or so clones listed, roughly four fifths are singletons. A word on this clone: Its specificity is unknown.

The receptor was isolated from a male donor in good health and CMV-seropositive. What was sequenced was PBMCs.

The CDR3 sequence is CASSPGGGSNEQYF. DNA for the CDR3: TGTGCCAGCAGTCCCGGTGGGGGGTCAAACGAGCAGTACTTC. The chain couples TRBV6-6 to TRBJ2-7; D possibly corresponds to TRBD2 (6 bases). V shed 5 bases and J shed 5 bases, with 16 bases lying between them. This CDR3 is built from 14 residues. The germline V gene has CDR1 MNHNY and CDR2 SVGAGI (reference sequence).